This T cell receptor beta chain was sequenced during a study of T cells after somatic rescue of genetic block. Germline CDR1 is SGHRS and CDR2 is YFSETQ. CDR3 size: 18 residues. The V end was cut by 4 bases, the J end by 0 bases, with 20 bases between. The repertoire was sequenced with immunoSEQ multiplex PCR; TCRdb's copy has only in-frame clones and lacks some. The sample records approximately 110,000 clones, about 90% being singletons. Sequencing was carried out using peripheral blood mononuclear cells (PBMCs). The receptor comes from a woman aged 18-29 years. The V call is TRBV5-1, the J call TRBJ1-3; possible D gene TRBD1, 6 bases. CDR3 sequence: CASSLTGGGTRSGNTIYF. The CDR3 DNA reads as TGCGCCAGCAGCCTAACGGGAGGGGGGACTCGCTCTGGAAACACCATATATTTT.